Sequencing of this TCR beta chain was carried out in a study of blood T cells in healthy people across ages. Study summary: About one barcoded beta molecule per two T cells was captured by template switching. Study results and caveats: Researchers deemed the diversity estimates from one million T cells underestimates. Per million T cells, TCR beta diversity dropped about linearly as age rose.

The CDR3 covers 12 residues. Germline values: CDR1 MNHNY, CDR2 SVGAGI (reference sequence). For this clonotype: Its antigen is unidentified. At one end, the junction sequence differs from germline, possibly due to a read error.

Donors each provided about 9.5 milliliters of peripheral blood. For the second PCR, which ran for about 6 to 11 cycles, a sample-barcoded 5' primer and a J-beta primer mix were used. Using its own MiXCR run on the 5' RACE reads, TCRdb lists one record per CDR3 protein. The sample holds about 1.6 million distinct CDR3 sequences, roughly 32% seen once. This chain links TRBV6-6 with TRBJ2-2; no reliable D call. The origin of this receptor is a woman between 25 and 40 years old in good health. The sequencing input was blood. CDR3 DNA sequence: TGTGCCGGCAGTTACTCAGAAGGGGAGCTGTTTTTT. Its protein is CAGSYSEGELFF.